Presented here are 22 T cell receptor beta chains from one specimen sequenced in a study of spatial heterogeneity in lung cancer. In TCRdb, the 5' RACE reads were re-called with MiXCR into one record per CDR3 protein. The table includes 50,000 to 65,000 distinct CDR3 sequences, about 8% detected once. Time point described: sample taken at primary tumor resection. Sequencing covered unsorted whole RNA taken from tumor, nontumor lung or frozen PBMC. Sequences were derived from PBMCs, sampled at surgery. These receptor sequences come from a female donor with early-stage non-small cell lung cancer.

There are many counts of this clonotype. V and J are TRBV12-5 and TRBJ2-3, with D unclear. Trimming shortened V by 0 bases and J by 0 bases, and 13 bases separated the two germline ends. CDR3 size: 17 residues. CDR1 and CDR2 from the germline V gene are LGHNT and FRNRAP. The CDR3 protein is CASGLVHQVPSTDTQYF. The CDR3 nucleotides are TGTGCTAGTGGTTTGGTACACCAGGTTCCTAGCACAGATACGCAGTATTTT.

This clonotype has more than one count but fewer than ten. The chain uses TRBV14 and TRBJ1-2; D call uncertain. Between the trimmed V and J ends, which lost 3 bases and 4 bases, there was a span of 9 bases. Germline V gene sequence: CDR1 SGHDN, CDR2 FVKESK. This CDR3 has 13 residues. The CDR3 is CASSHSLAYGYTF. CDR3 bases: TGTGCCAGCAGCCACAGCCTTGCCTATGGCTACACCTTC.

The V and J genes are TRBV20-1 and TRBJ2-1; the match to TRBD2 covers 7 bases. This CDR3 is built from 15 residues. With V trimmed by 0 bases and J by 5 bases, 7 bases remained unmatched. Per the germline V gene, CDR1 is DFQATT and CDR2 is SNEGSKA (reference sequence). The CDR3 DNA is TGCAGTGCTAGAGATCGGTGGGAGGGCCACAATGAGCAGTTCTTC. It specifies CSARDRWEGHNEQFF.

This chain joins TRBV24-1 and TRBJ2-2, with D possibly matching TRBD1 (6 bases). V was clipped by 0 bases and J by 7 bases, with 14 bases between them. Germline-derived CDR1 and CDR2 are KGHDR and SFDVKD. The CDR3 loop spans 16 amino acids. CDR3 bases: TGTGCCACCAGTGATTTGCGTGAGGGGGTCCTCGGGGAGCTGTTTTTT. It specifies CATSDLREGVLGELFF.

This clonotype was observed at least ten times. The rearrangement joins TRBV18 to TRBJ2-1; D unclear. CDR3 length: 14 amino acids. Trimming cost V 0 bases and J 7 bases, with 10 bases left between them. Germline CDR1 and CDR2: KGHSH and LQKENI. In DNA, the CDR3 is TGTGCCAGCTCACCACCGAGCCTGGCTAATGAGCAGTTCTTC. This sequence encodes CASSPPSLANEQFF.

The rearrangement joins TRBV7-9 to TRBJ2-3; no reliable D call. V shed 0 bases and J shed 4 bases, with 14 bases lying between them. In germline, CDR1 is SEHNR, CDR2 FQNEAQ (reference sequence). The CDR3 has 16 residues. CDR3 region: CASSLALATGADTQYF. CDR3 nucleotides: TGTGCCAGCAGCTTAGCGCTCGCTACTGGGGCAGATACGCAGTATTTT.

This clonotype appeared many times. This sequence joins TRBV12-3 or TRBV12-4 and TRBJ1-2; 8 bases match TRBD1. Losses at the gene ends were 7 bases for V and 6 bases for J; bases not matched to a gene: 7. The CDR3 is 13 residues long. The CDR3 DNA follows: TGTGCCAGCACCGGATCGACAGGGGATGGCTACACCTTC. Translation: CASTGSTGDGYTF.

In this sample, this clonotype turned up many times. For the CDR3, the DNA is TGTGCCAGCAGTCAAGGGACAGCCAGCACAGATACGCAGTATTTT. Its translation is CASSQGTASTDTQYF. The gene calls are TRBV12-3 or TRBV12-4 and TRBJ2-3, with 7 bases that match TRBD1. The CDR3 length is 15 residues. V lost 5 bases and J lost 0; bases outside the gene matches: 5.

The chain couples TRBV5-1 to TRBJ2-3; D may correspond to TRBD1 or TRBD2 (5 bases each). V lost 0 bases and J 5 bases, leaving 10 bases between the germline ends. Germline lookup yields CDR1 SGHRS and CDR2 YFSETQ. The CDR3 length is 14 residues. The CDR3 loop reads CASSLDSGQDTQYF. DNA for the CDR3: TGCGCCAGCAGCTTGGATTCGGGGCAAGATACGCAGTATTTT.

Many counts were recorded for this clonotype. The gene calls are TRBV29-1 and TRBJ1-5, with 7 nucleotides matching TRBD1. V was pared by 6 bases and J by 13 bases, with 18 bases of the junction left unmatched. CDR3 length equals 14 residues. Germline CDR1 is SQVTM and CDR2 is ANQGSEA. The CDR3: CSVRDSTSLGSQHF. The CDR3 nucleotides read TGCAGCGTAAGGGACAGCACTTCTTTGGGGAGTCAGCATTTT.

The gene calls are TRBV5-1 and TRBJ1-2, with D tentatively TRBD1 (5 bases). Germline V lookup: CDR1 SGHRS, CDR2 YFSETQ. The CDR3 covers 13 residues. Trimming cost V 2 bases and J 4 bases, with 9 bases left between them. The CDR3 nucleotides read TGCGCCAGCAGCTTTGACAGCTCCTATGGCTACACCTTC. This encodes CASSFDSSYGYTF.

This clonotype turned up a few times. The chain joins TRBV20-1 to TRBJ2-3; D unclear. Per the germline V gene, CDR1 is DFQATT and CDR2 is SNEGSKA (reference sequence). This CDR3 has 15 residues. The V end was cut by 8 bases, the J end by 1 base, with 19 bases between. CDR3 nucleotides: TGCAGTCCTAACCGTGTCTCGGGTGGCACAGATACGCAGTATTTT. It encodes CSPNRVSGGTDTQYF.

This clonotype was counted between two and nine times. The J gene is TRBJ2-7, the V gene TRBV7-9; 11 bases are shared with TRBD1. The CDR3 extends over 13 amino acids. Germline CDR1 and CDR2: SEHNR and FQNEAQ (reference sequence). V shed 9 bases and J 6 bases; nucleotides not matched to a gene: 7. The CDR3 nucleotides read TGTGCCAGTCAGTCGGACAGGGGGCTCGAGCAGTACTTC. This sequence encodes CASQSDRGLEQYF.

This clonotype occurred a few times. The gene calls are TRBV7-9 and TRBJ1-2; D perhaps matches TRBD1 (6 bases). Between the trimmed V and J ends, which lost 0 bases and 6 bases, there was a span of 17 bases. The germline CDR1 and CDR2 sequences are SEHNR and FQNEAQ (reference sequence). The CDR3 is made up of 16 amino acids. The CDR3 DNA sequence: TGTGCCAGCAGCTTAGCGCAGACAGGCCCAAGGAATGGCTACACCTTC. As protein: CASSLAQTGPRNGYTF.

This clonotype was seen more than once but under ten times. The CDR3 reads CASSLVNTGELFF. The CDR3 DNA sequence: TGTGCCAGCAGCTTAGTAAACACCGGGGAGCTGTTTTTT. The chain joins TRBV11-2 to TRBJ2-2, with D unclear. This CDR3 has 13 residues. CDR1 is SGHAT, CDR2 FQNNGV, per germline. V lost 1 base to trimming and J lost 2 bases, with 2 bases between them. Full variable domain (missing parts from reference TRBV11-2 and TRBJ2-2): EAGVAQSPRYKIIEKRQSVAFWCNPISGHATLYWYQQILGQGPKLLIQFQNNGVVDDSQLPKDRFSAERLKGVDSTLKIQPAKLEDSAVYLCASSLVNTGELFFGEGSRLTVL.

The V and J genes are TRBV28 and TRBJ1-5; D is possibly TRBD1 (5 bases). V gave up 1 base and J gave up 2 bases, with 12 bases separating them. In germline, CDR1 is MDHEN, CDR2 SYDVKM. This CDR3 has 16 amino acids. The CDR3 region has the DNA TGTGCCAGCAGTTTATCGAGGGGTCCCGGCAATCAGCCCCAGCATTTT. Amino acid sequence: CASSLSRGPGNQPQHF.

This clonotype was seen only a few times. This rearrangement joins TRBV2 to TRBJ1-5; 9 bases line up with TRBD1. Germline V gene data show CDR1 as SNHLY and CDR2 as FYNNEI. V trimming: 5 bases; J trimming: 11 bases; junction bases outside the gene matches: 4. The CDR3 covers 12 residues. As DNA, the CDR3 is TGTGCCAGCAGTACAGGGGGCCGGGCCCAGCATTTT. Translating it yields CASSTGGRAQHF. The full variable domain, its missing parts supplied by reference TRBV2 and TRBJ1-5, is EPEVTQTPSHQVTQMGQEVILRCVPISNHLYFYWYRQILGQKVEFLVSFYNNEISEKSEIFDDQFSVERPDGSNFTLKIRSTKLEDSAMYFCASSTGGRAQHFGDGTRLSIL.

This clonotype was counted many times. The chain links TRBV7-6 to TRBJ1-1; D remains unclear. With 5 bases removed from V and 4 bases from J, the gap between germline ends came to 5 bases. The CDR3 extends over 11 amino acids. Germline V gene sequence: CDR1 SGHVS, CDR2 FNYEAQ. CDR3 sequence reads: CASSGPTEAFF. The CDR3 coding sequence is TGTGCCAGCAGCGGGCCCACTGAAGCTTTCTTT. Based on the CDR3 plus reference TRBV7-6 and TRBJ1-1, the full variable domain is GAGVSQSPRYKVTKRGQDVALRCDPISGHVSLYWYRQALGQGPEFLTYFNYEAQQDKSGLPNDRFSAERPEGSISTLTIQRTEQRDSAMYRCASSGPTEAFFGQGTRLTVV.

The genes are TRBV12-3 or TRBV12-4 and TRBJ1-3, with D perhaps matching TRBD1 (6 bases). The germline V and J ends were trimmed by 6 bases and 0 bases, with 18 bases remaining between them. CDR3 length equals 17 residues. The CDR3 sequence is CASSLRTVRASGNTIYF. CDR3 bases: TGTGCCAGCAGCTTACGGACAGTTAGAGCCTCTGGAAACACCATATATTTT.

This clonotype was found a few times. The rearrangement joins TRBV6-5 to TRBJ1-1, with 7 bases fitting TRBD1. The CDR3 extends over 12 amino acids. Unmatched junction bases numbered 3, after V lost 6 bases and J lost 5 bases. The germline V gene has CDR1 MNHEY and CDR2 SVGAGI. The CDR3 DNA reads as TGTGCCAGCAGGTCGACAGGGACTGAAGCTTTCTTT. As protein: CASRSTGTEAFF.

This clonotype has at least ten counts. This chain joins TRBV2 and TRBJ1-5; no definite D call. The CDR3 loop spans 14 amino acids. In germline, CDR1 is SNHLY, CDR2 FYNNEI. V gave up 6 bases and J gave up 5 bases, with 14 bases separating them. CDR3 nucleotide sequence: TGTGCCAGCAGCGGGGTGGAGGGCTATCAGCCCCAGCATTTT. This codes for CASSGVEGYQPQHF. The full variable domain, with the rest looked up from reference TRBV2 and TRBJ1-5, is EPEVTQTPSHQVTQMGQEVILRCVPISNHLYFYWYRQILGQKVEFLVSFYNNEISEKSEIFDDQFSVERPDGSNFTLKIRSTKLEDSAMYFCASSGVEGYQPQHFGDGTRLSIL.

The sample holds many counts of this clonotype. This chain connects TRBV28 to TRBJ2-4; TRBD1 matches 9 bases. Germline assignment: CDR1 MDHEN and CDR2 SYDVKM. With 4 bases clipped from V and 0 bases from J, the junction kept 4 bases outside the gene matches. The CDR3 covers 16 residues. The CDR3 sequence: CASSSTGGIAKNIQYF. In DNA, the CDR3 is TGTGCCAGCAGTTCGACAGGGGGGATAGCCAAAAACATTCAGTACTTC.